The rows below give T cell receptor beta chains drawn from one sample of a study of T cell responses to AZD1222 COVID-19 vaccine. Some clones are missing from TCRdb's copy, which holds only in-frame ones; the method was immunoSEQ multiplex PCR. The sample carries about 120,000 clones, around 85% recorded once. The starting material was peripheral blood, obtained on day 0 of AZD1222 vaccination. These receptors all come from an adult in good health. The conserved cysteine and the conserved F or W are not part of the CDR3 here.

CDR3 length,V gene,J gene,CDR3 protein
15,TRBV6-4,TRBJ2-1,ASSDSFGTSGRNEQF
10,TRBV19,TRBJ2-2,ASLTITGELF
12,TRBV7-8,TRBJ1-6,ASSQARMGPPLH
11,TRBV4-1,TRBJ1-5,ASSQDTGQPQH
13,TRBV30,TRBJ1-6,AWRGPNSYNSPLH
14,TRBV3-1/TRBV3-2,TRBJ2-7,ASSPQGAGGPREQY
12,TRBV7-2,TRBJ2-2,ASTSGGYTGELF
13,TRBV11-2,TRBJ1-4,ASSLPAIRAEKLF
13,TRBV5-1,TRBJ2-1,ASSLEGPSYNEQF
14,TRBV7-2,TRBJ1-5,ASSLAGTGVNQPQH
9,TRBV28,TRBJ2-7,ASRDGYEQY
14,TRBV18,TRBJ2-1,ASSPQTQGEHNEQF
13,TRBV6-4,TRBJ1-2,ASRDHEGANYGYT
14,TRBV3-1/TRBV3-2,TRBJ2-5,ASSQRGPLGVETQY
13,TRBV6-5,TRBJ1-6,ASIMDRRYNSPLH
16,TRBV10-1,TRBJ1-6,ASLSCGAGSSYNSPLH
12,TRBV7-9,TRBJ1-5,ASSPGSSNQPQH
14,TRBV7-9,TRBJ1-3,ASSLTIRTGKNTIY
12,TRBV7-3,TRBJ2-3,ASSLRAGPDTQY
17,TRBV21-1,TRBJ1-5,ASSKVSPRGWVNNQPQH
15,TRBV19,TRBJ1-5,ASTSLGEGPIYQPQH
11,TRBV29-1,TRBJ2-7,SVVPTGGWEQY
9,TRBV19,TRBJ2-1,ASSLGLEQF